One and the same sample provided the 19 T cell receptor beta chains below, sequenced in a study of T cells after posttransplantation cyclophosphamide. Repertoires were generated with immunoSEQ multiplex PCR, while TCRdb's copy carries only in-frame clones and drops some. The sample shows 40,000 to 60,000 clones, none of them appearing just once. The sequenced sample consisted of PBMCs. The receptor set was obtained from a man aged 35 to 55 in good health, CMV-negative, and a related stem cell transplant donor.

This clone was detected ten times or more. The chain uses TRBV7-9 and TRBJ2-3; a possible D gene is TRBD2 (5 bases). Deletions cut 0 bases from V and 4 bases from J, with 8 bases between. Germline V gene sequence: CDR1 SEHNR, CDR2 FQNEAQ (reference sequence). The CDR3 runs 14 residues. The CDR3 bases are TGTGCCAGCAGCTTAGCGGGAGCTGCAGATACGCAGTATTTT. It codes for CASSLAGAADTQYF.

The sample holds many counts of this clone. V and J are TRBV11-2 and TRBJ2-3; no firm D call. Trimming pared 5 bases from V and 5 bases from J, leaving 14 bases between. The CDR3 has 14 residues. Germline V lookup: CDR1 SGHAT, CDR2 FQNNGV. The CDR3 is CASSPLELVDTQYF. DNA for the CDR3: TGTGCCAGCAGCCCGTTAGAGCTCGTAGATACGCAGTATTTT.

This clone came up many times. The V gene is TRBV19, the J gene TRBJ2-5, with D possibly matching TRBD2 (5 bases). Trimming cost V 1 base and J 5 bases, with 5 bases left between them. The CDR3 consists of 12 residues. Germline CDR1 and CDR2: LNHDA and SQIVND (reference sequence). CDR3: CASSIGGETQYF. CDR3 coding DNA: TGTGCCAGTAGTATAGGAGGGGAGACCCAGTACTTC.

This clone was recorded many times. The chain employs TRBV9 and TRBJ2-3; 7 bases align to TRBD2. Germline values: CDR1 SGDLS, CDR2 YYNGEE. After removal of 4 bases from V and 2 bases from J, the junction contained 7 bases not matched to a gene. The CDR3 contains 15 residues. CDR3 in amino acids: CASSLLASLTDTQYF. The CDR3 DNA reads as TGTGCCAGCAGCTTACTAGCGAGCCTCACAGATACGCAGTATTTT.

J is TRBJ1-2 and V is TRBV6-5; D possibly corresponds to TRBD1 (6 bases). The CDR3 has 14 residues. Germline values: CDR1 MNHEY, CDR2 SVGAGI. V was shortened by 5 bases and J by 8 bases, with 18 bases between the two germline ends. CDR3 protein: CASSPPRGGNGYTF. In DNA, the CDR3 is TGTGCCAGCAGTCCCCCCAGGGGCGGTAACGGCTACACCTTC.

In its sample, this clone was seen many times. The CDR3 loop reads CSVELQGGYEQYF. CDR3 nucleotides: TGCAGCGTTGAACTTCAGGGGGGCTACGAGCAGTACTTC. The rearrangement uses TRBV29-1 and TRBJ2-7, with TRBD1 as a possible D gene (7 bases). This CDR3 has 13 residues. Trimming stripped 2 bases from V and 3 bases from J, with 11 bases between. Germline lookup yields CDR1 SQVTM and CDR2 ANQGSEA.

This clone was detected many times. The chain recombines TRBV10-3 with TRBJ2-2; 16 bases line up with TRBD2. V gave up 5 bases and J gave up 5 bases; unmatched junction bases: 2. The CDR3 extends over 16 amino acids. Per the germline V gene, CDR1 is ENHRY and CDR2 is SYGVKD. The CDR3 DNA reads TGTGCCATCAGTCCGGGACTAGCGGGGGGGACCGGGGAGCTGTTTTTT. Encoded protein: CAISPGLAGGTGELFF.

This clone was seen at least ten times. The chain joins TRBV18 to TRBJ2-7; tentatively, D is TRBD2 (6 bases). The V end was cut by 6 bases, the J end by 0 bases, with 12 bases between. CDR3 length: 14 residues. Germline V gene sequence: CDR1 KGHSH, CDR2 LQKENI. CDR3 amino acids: CASSLGGSSYEQYF. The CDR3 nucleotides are TGTGCCAGCTCCCTGGGGGGAAGCTCCTACGAGCAGTACTTC.

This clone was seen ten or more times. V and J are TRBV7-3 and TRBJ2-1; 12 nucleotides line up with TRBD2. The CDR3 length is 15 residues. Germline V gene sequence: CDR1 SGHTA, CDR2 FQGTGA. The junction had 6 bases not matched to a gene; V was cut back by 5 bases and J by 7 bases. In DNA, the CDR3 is TGTGCCAGCAGCCCAGGACTAGCGGGAATAAATGAGCAGTTCTTC. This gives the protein CASSPGLAGINEQFF. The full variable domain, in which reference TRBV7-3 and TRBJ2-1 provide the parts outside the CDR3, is GAGVSQTPSNKVTEKGKYVELRCDPISGHTALYWYRQSLGQGPEFLIYFQGTGAADDSGLPNDRFFAVRPEGSVSTLKIQRTERGDSAVYLCASSPGLAGINEQFFGPGTRLTVL.

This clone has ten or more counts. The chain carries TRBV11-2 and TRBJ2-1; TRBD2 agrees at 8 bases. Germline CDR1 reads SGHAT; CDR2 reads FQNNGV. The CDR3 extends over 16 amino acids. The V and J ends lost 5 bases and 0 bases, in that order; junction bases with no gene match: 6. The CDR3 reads CASSRGGESSYNEQFF. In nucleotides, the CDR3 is TGTGCCAGCAGCCGGGGGGGCGAGAGCTCCTACAATGAGCAGTTCTTC.

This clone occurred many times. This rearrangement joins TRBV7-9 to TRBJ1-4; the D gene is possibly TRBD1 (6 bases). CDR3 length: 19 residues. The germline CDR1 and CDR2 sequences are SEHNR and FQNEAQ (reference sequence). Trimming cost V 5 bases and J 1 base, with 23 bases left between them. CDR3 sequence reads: CASSTPRGHSAGTNEKLFF. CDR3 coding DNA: TGTGCCAGCAGCACCCCCAGGGGTCACAGTGCTGGAACTAATGAAAAACTGTTTTTT.

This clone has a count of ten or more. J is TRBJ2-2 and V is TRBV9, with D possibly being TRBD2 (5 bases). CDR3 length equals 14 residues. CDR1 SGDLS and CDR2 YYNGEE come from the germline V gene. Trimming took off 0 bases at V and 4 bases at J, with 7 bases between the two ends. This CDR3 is CASSVVGSTGELFF. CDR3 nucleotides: TGTGCCAGCAGCGTAGTAGGGAGCACCGGGGAGCTGTTTTTT.

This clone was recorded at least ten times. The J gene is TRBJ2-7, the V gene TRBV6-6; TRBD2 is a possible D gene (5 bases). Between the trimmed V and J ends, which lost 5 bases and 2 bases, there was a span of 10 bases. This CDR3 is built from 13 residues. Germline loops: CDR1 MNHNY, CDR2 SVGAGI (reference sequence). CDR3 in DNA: TGTGCCAGCAGTGCGGGCCAGGCCTACGAGCAGTACTTC. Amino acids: CASSAGQAYEQYF.

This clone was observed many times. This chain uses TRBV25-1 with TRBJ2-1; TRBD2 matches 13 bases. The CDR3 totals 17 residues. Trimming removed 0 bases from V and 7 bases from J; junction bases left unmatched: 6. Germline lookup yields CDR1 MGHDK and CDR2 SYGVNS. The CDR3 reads CASSEYWTSGSTNEQFF. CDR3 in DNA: TGTGCCAGCAGTGAATACTGGACTAGCGGGAGTACAAATGAGCAGTTCTTC.

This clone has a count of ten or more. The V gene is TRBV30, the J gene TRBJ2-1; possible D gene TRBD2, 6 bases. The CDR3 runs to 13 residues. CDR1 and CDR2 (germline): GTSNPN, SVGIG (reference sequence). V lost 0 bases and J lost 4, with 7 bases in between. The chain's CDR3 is CAWSVGGYNEQFF. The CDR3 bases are TGTGCCTGGAGTGTAGGAGGGTACAATGAGCAGTTCTTC.

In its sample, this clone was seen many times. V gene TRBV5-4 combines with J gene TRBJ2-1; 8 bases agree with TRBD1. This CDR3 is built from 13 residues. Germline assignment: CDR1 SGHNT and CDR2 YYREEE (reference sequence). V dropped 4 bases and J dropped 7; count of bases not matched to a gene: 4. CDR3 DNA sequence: TGTGCCAGCAGCATGGACAGGGTTAATGAGCAGTTCTTC. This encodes CASSMDRVNEQFF.

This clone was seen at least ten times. The CDR3 protein is CASSSETGIYEQYF. The CDR3 DNA reads as TGTGCCAGCAGCTCCGAGACAGGGATCTACGAGCAGTACTTC. The chain carries TRBV7-8 and TRBJ2-7; 7 bases align to TRBD1. The CDR3 has 14 amino acids. J was trimmed by 3 bases and V by 4 bases; bases with no gene match: 6. Germline V lookup: CDR1 SGHVS, CDR2 FQNEAQ.

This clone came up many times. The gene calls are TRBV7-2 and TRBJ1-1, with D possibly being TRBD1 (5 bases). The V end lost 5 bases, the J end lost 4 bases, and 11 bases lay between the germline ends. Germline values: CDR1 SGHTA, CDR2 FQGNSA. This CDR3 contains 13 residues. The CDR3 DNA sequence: TGTGCCAGCAGCCAGGCAGGGCTCACTGAAGCTTTCTTT. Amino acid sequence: CASSQAGLTEAFF.

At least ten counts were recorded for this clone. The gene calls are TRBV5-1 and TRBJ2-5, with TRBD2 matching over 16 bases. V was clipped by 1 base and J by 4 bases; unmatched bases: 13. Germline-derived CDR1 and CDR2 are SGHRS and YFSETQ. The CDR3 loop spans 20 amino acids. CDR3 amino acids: CASSLPSFLGLAGGSETQYF. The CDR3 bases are TGCGCCAGCAGCTTGCCCTCTTTCCTGGGACTAGCGGGAGGGTCAGAGACCCAGTACTTC.